The subject of this entry is one TCR beta chain. Its specificity is not known. cDNA specific to TCR beta was made from approximately 0.55 ug of total RNA, with a constant-region primer employed for priming. Construction of TCR beta libraries relied on three successive nested multiplex PCR rounds employing slightly modified ARM-PCR. With TRBV1-TRBV30 forward primers and a C-beta reverse primer, the first two PCR rounds were run for approximately 10 cycles each. One entry per CDR3 protein, called by TCRdb with MiXCR from the multiplex PCR reads. The table lists about 320,000 distinct CDR3 sequences, 65% of them singletons. Germline CDR1 is LNHNV and CDR2 is YYDKDF (reference sequence). V lost 3 bases and J 8 bases, leaving 10 bases between the germline ends. The CDR3 runs 12 residues. Unsorted whole blood yielded the blood RNA, and germline DNA was also extracted. The source of the sample is a study of tumor-infiltrating lymphocytes in primary liver carcinoma. As for the study in general: There were tumors of stage T1-T3 N0M0, each 4.2 to 10 cm across.

Study conclusions and caveats: Tumors reached a significantly greater top-250-clone fraction than blood did (p = 0.039).

The clonotype was recovered from a man aged 35 to 55 with primary liver carcinoma and hepatitis B virus infection. The sample consisted of peripheral blood. The chain employs TRBV15 and TRBJ1-2; D unclear. For the CDR3, the DNA is TGTGCCACCAGCAGGATTGGGAGGGGCTACACCTTC. Residues: CATSRIGRGYTF.